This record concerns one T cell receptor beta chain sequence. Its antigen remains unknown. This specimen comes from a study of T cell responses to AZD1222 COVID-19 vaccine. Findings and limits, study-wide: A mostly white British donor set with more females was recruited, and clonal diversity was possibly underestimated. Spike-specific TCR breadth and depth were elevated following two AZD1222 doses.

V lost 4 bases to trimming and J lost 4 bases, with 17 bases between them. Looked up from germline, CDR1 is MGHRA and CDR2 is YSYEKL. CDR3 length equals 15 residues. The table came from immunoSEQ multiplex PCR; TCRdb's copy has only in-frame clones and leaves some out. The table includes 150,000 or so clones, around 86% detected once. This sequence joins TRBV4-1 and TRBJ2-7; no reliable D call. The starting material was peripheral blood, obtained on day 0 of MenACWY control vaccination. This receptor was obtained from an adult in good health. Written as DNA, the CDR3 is TGCGCCAGCAGCCTCATTTCGGCCATCCTATACGAGCAGTACTTC. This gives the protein CASSLISAILYEQYF.